This T cell receptor (beta chain) derives from a study of regulatory T cells. Regarding the study as a whole: In CD3G-deficient patients, conventional CD4+ T cells were enriched for hydrophobic CDR3 residues at positions 6 and 7. Skewed V and J usage and few unique V-J pairs marked patient repertoires, most in Tregs.

Amplification used 52 TRBV primers and 13 TRBJ primers. The data were produced by immunoSEQ multiplex PCR, yet TCRdb's version contains in-frame clones alone and is incomplete. The sample shows around 29,000 clones, 80% to 95% of them seen only once. On this clone itself: Its target is not known.

Germline V gives CDR1 MRHNA, CDR2 SNTAGT. V was shortened by 8 bases and J by 7 bases, with 17 bases between the two germline ends. The CDR3 totals 14 residues. Sequences were obtained from conventional CD4+ T cells sorted from blood. J is TRBJ1-4 and V is TRBV6-4, with D unclear. This TCR came from a young adult with CD3G deficiency. The CDR3 bases are TGTGCCAGCCTCTGGGGAGGGCGGAGTGAAAAACTGTTTTTT. Translating gives CASLWGGRSEKLFF.